These 11 T cell receptor beta chains were all obtained from the same sample, sequenced in a study of radiotherapy plus CTLA-4 blockade in lung cancer (dated by TCRdb to 2016 to 2018). Library preparation employed the immunoSEQ multiplex PCR assay. Sourced from immuneACCESS, this table was stored by TCRdb with only in-frame sequences that have V and J called. A share of the clones is absent; for the studies checked, an unresolved V gene accounts for under half, and the remainder has no known explanation. In all, the sample holds about 60,000 clones, and 77% of those were seen once. Roughly 4% of the sample goes to the ten largest clones. The material sequenced was peripheral blood, taken from a patient treated with radiotherapy plus ipilimumab. These receptors were obtained from a human donor with non-small cell lung cancer who had a partial response to radiotherapy plus ipilimumab.

This clone appeared a few times. V gene TRBV11-2 combines with J gene TRBJ1-1, with D perhaps TRBD1 (5 bases). V gave up 5 bases and J gave up 6 bases, with 10 bases separating them. This CDR3 comprises 12 residues. The germline CDR1 and CDR2 sequences are SGHAT and FQNNGV. CDR3: CASSHRYSEAFF. The CDR3 coding sequence is TGTGCCAGCAGCCACAGGTATTCTGAAGCTTTCTTT. The entire variable domain, with the rest obtained from reference TRBV11-2 and TRBJ1-1, is as follows: EAGVAQSPRYKIIEKRQSVAFWCNPISGHATLYWYQQILGQGPKLLIQFQNNGVVDDSQLPKDRFSAERLKGVDSTLKIQPAKLEDSAVYLCASSHRYSEAFFGQGTRLTVV.

This clone was counted many times. J is TRBJ2-2 and V is TRBV6-6; a weak D match, TRBD1 (6 bases). This CDR3 comprises 14 residues. Germline-derived CDR1 and CDR2 are MNHNY and SVGAGI (reference sequence). Trimming stripped 6 bases from V and 1 base from J, with 9 bases between. The CDR3 sequence: CASRRQENTGELFF. The CDR3 nucleotides are TGTGCCAGCAGGCGACAGGAGAACACCGGGGAGCTGTTTTTT.

V usage is TRBV11-1 and J usage is TRBJ1-2; D is possibly TRBD1 (6 bases). CDR3 length: 15 amino acids. Germline V gene data show CDR1 as SGHAT and CDR2 as FQDESV (reference sequence). Trimming took off 4 bases at V and 3 bases at J, with 15 bases between the two ends. The CDR3 nucleotides are TGTGCCAGCAGCTCCCCGAGGGGGGGAGACTATGGCTACACCTTC. Encoded protein: CASSSPRGGDYGYTF.

Comment on this clone: Compared with germline, one end of the junction differs, possibly owing to a read error. The rearrangement links TRBV19 to TRBJ2-1; 9 positions match TRBD2. The length of the CDR3 is 15 residues. Germline lookup yields CDR1 LNHDA and CDR2 SQIVND (reference sequence). CDR3 DNA: TGTGCCGGTAGTATATTCCTAGCGGGGAACAATGAGCAGTTCTTC. Amino acids: CAGSIFLAGNNEQFF.

This clone was observed a handful of times. The chain has TRBV6-5 and TRBJ1-2; D possibly corresponds to TRBD1 (5 bases). Looked up from germline, CDR1 is MNHEY and CDR2 is SVGAGI. Trimming left V 7 bases short and J 4 bases short, with 7 bases between. The CDR3 contains 11 residues. CDR3 region: CASKTGYGYTF. The CDR3 DNA sequence: TGTGCCAGCAAAACAGGCTATGGCTACACCTTC.

This clone was recorded once. V usage is TRBV14 and J usage is TRBJ2-7, with unresolved D. From germline, CDR1 is SGHDN and CDR2 FVKESK. The ends were cut back, 0 bases at V and 3 bases at J, with 6 bases in the middle. The CDR3 runs to 13 residues. In DNA, the CDR3 is TGTGCCAGCAGCCAAGATCCGTACTACGAGCAGTACTTC. Translated, it gives CASSQDPYYEQYF. Full variable domain (missing parts from reference TRBV14 and TRBJ2-7): EAGVTQFPSHSVIEKGQTVTLRCDPISGHDNLYWYRRVMGKEIKFLLHFVKESKQDESGMPNNRFLAERTGGTYSTLKVQPAELEDSGVYFCASSQDPYYEQYFGPGTRLTVT.

The chain couples TRBV6-5 to TRBJ2-7; 11 bases agree with TRBD1. This CDR3 comprises 15 residues. The ends lost 6 bases at V and 5 bases at J; junction bases unmatched: 9. CDR1 MNHEY and CDR2 SVGAGI come from the germline V gene. The CDR3 nucleotides are TGTGCCAGCAGACCATTGGGGGACAGGGGGAACGAGCAGTACTTC. Amino acid sequence: CASRPLGDRGNEQYF.

This clone was seen only once. The J gene is TRBJ2-5, the V gene TRBV25-1; D is unresolved. The CDR3 contains 13 residues. Trimming took off 1 base at V and 3 bases at J, with 6 bases between the two ends. The germline CDR1 and CDR2 sequences are MGHDK and SYGVNS. The CDR3, as DNA: TGTGCCAGCAGTGAATGGCTCAAAGAGACCCAGTACTTC. Amino acid sequence: CASSEWLKETQYF. The full variable domain, completed using reference TRBV25-1 and TRBJ2-5, is EADIYQTPRYLVIGTGKKITLECSQTMGHDKMYWYQQDPGMELHLIHYSYGVNSTEKGDLSSESTVSRIRTEHFPLTLESARPSHTSQYLCASSEWLKETQYFGPGTRLLVL.

The DNA of the CDR3 is TGTGCCAGCAGCCTCCGAGGCCTGAACACTGAAGCTTTCTTT. Translation gives CASSLRGLNTEAFF. The genes are TRBV14 and TRBJ1-1; no firm D call. The germline CDR1 and CDR2 sequences are SGHDN and FVKESK. The germline V and J ends were trimmed by 4 bases and 0 bases, with 9 bases remaining between them. The CDR3 spans 14 residues.

This chain links TRBV6-6 with TRBJ2-2; D perhaps matches TRBD1 (5 bases). CDR1 and CDR2 from the germline V gene are MNHNY and SVGAGI (reference sequence). The length of the CDR3 is 15 residues. Trimming removed 0 bases at V and 4 bases at J, with 9 bases between. CDR3 nucleotides: TGTGCCAGCAGTTACTCTGCAGGGATCACCGGGGAGCTGTTTTTT. It specifies CASSYSAGITGELFF.

CDR3 sequence: CASSESLAGTDTQYF. CDR3 DNA: TGTGCCAGCAGTGAATCTTTAGCGGGCACAGATACGCAGTATTTT. The chain uses TRBV25-1 and TRBJ2-3; possibly TRBD2 for D (6 bases). Germline CDR1 and CDR2: MGHDK and SYGVNS. The CDR3 has 15 residues. The V and J ends lost 1 base and 1 base respectively, with 9 bases between them.